Given below is one T cell receptor (beta chain) in context. The germline V gene has CDR1 SQVTM and CDR2 ANQGSEA. V lost 4 bases and J lost 7; bases outside the gene matches: 14. The CDR3 loop spans 16 amino acids. This specimen comes from a study of blood T cell repertoires in COVID-19. Turning to the study itself: Donors in the United States, Italy and Spain gave samples during acute or convalescent COVID-19. Sources were T cells, B-cell-depleted T cells, or PBMCs; the material itself was cDNA or gDNA.

The repertoire was sequenced with immunoSEQ multiplex PCR; TCRdb's copy has only in-frame clones and lacks some. There are around 97,000 clones in the sample; 70% to 90% occur only once, and around 3.1% lies in the top ten. Sequenced material: peripheral blood. This chain uses TRBV29-1 with TRBJ1-4; TRBD1 matches at 8 bases. The clonotype was recovered from a middle-aged man in a cohort sampled during active COVID-19. In DNA, the CDR3 is TGCAGCGTTGGGGCCGATTCCAGGGGGCGGCGTGAAAAACTGTTTTTT. Amino acid sequence: CSVGADSRGRREKLFF.